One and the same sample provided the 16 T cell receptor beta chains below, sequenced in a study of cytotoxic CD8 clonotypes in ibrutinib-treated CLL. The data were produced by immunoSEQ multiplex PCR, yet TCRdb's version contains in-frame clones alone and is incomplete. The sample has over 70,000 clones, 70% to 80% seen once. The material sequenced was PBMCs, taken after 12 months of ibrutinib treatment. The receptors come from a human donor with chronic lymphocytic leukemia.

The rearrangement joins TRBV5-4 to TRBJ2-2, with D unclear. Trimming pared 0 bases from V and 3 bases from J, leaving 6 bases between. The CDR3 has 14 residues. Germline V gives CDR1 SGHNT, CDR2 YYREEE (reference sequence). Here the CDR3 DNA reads TGTGCCAGCAGCTTGGATCTGGACACCGGGGAGCTGTTTTTT. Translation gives CASSLDLDTGELFF.

CDR3 nucleotide sequence: TGTGCCAGTAGTCCCGACAGGGAGGGAGAACTGTTTTTT. Its protein is CASSPDREGELFF. This chain joins TRBV19 and TRBJ1-4; 7 positions match TRBD1. There are 13 residues in the CDR3. With 5 bases clipped from V and 12 bases from J, the junction kept 9 bases outside the gene matches. Per germline, CDR1 LNHDA and CDR2 SQIVND (reference sequence).

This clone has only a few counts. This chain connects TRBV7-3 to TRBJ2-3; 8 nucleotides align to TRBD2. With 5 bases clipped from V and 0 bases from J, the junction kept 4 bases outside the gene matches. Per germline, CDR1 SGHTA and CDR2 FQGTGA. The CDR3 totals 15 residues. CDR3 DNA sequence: TGTGCCAGCAGCCTTAGCGGGGTGAGCACAGATACGCAGTATTTT. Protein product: CASSLSGVSTDTQYF.

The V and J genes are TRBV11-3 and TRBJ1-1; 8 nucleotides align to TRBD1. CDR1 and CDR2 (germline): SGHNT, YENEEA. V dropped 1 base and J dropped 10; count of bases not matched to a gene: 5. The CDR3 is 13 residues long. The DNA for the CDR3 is TGTGCCAGCAGCTTAGCGACAGGGGATCCAGCTTTCTTT. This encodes CASSLATGDPAFF.

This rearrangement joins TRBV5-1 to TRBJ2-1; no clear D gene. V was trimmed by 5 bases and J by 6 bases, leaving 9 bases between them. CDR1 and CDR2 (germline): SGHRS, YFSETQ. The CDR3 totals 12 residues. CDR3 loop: CASSRQPNEQFF. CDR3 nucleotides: TGCGCCAGCAGTCGGCAGCCCAATGAGCAGTTCTTC.

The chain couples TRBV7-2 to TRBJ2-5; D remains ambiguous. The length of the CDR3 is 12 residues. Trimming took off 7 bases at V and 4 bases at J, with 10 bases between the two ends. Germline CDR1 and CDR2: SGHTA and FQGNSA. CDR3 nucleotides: TGTGCCAGCACCCTGCCCCCAGAGACCCAGTACTTC. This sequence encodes CASTLPPETQYF.

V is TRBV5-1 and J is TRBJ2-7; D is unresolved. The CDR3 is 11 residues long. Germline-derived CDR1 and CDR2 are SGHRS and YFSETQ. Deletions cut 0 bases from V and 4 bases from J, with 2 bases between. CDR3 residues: CASSLGYEQYF. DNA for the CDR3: TGCGCCAGCAGCTTGGGTTACGAGCAGTACTTC.

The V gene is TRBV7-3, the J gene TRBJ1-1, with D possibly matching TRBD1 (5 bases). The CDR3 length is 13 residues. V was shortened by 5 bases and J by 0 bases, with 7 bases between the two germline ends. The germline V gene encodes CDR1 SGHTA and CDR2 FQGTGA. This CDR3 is CASSPGLNTEAFF. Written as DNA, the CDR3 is TGTGCCAGCAGCCCGGGACTGAACACTGAAGCTTTCTTT.

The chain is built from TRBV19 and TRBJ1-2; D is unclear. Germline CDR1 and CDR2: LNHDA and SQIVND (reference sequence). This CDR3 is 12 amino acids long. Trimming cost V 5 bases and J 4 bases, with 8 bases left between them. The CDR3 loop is CASSGIIYGYTF. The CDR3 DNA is TGTGCCAGTAGTGGCATAATCTATGGCTACACCTTC.

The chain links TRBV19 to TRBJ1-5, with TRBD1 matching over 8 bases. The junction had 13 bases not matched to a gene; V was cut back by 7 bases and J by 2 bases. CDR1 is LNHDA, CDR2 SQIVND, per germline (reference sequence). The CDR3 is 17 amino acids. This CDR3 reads CASKILLGTGGNQPQHF. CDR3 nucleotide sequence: TGTGCCAGTAAGATATTGTTAGGGACAGGCGGCAATCAGCCCCAGCATTTT. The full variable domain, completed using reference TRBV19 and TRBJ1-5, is DGGITQSPKYLFRKEGQNVTLSCEQNLNHDAMYWYRQDPGQGLRLIYYSQIVNDFQKGDIAEGYSVSREKKESFPLTVTSAQKNPTAFYLCASKILLGTGGNQPQHFGDGTRLSIL.

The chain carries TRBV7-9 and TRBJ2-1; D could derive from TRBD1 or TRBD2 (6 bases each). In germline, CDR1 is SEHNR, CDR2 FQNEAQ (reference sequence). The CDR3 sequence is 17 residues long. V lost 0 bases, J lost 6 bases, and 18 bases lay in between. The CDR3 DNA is TGTGCCAGCAGCTTAGCCCATAGGGGGGCTGGGGCCAATGAGCAGTTCTTC. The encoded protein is CASSLAHRGAGANEQFF.

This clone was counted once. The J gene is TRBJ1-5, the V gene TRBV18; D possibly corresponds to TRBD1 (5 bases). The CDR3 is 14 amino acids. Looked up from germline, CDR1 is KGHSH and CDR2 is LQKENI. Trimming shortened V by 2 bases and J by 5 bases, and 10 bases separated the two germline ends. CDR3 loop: CASSPGGKDQPQHF. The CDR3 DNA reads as TGTGCCAGCTCACCAGGGGGGAAGGATCAGCCCCAGCATTTT.

As DNA, the CDR3 is TGTGCCAGCAGCTTAAGGGGAGGGGATCAGCCCCAGCATTTT. Its translation: CASSLRGGDQPQHF. V gene TRBV7-3 combines with J gene TRBJ1-5, with D perhaps matching TRBD1 (5 bases). The V and J ends lost 1 base and 5 bases respectively, with 9 bases between them. The CDR3 is 14 residues long. Germline CDR1 reads SGHTA; CDR2 reads FQGTGA.

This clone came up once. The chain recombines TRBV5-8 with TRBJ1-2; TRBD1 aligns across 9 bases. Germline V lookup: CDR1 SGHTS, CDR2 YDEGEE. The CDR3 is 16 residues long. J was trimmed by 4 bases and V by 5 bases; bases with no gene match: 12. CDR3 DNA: TGTGCCAGCAGGGACCGGACAGGGGTGCTCCCCTATGGCTACACCTTC. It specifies CASRDRTGVLPYGYTF.

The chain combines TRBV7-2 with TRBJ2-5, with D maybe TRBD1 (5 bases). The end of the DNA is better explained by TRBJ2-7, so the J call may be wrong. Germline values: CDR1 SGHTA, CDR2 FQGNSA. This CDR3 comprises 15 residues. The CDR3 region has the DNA TGTGCCAGCAGCTTAGCGTGGCAGGGCGTCCACGAGCAGTACTTC. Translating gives CASSLAWQGVHEQYF.

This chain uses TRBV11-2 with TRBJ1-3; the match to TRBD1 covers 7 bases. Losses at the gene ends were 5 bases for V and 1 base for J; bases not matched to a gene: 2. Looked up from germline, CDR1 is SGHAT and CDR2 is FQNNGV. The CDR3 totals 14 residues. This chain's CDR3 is CASSPQGSGNTIYF. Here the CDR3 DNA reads TGTGCCAGCAGCCCACAGGGGTCTGGAAACACCATATATTTT.